The 30 T cell receptor beta chains below were found in one sample sequenced in a study of radiation and T cells in renal cell carcinoma. Time point described: blood 2 weeks post-SBRT. The treatment: 15 Gy SBRT to primary tumor, nephrectomy 4 weeks later. This table comes from immunoSEQ multiplex PCR, and its TCRdb copy is limited to in-frame clones, with some not included. The table records 100,000 to 150,000 clones, 85% to 90% of them present only once. This sample comprised blood, obtained from a patient whose treatment included radiotherapy and nephrectomy. These TCRs come from an older woman with renal cell carcinoma.

The chain recombines TRBV11-3 with TRBJ2-3, with a tentative D call TRBD2 (6 bases). The CDR3 extends over 16 amino acids. Trimming pared 9 bases from V and 6 bases from J, leaving 25 bases between. Looked up from germline, CDR1 is SGHNT and CDR2 is YENEEA. The CDR3 loop reads CASSPLWRVRGDTQYF. The CDR3 DNA reads TGTGCCAGTTCCCCGCTTTGGAGGGTAAGAGGGGATACGCAGTATTTT.

The genes are TRBV6-1 and TRBJ1-1, with D maybe TRBD1 (6 bases). The CDR3 has 15 amino acids. Trimming took off 4 bases at V and 2 bases at J, with 14 bases between the two ends. Germline CDR1 MNHNS, CDR2 SASEGT. CDR3 bases: TGTGCCAGCAGTGTTTCCATTGGGGGCAACACTGAAGCTTTCTTT. Translating gives CASSVSIGGNTEAFF.

In nucleotides, the CDR3 is TGTGCCAGTAGTATAGATCGGACAGGGAACACCGGGGAGCTGTTTTTT. Amino acids: CASSIDRTGNTGELFF. The V and J genes are TRBV19 and TRBJ2-2; 7 positions agree with TRBD1. This CDR3 region has 16 residues. From germline, CDR1 is LNHDA and CDR2 SQIVND (reference sequence). After removal of 0 bases from V and 1 base from J, the junction contained 2 bases not matched to a gene.

The V call is TRBV5-1, the J call TRBJ1-6; 7 bases align to TRBD1. J lost 6 bases, V lost 6 bases, and 9 bases had no gene match. The CDR3 runs to 15 residues. CDR1 is SGHRS and CDR2 is YFSETQ in the germline V gene. The CDR3 DNA sequence: TGCGCCAGCACCGAGACAGGGTCTTCTAATTCACCCCTCCACTTT. This encodes CASTETGSSNSPLHF.

The J gene is TRBJ2-7, the V gene TRBV9; possibly TRBD2 for D (5 bases). The CDR3 loop spans 17 amino acids. Germline values: CDR1 SGDLS, CDR2 YYNGEE. Trimming shortened V by 0 bases and J by 0 bases, and 16 bases separated the two germline ends. The chain's CDR3 is CASSVGLAGTTSYEQYF. For the CDR3, the DNA is TGTGCCAGCAGCGTAGGGTTGGCGGGTACAACCTCCTACGAGCAGTACTTC.

This chain uses TRBV2 with TRBJ2-3, with TRBD2 matching over 7 bases. V lost 7 bases, J lost 4 bases, and 8 bases stayed unmatched. The CDR3 has 14 amino acids. Per germline, CDR1 SNHLY and CDR2 FYNNEI. The CDR3 sequence is CASMLTSRPDTQYF. CDR3 in DNA: TGTGCCAGCATGCTGACTAGCCGTCCAGATACGCAGTATTTT.

V usage is TRBV15 and J usage is TRBJ2-2; a weak D match, TRBD2 (7 bases). V lost 3 bases and J 6 bases, leaving 14 bases between the germline ends. The CDR3 length is 15 residues. Germline assignment: CDR1 LNHNV and CDR2 YYDKDF (reference sequence). CDR3: CATSRGGGRAGELFF. The DNA for the CDR3 is TGTGCCACCAGCAGGGGAGGGGGAAGGGCCGGGGAGCTGTTTTTT.

The rearrangement uses TRBV15 and TRBJ1-2; D is unclear. V was pared by 0 bases and J by 10 bases, with 15 bases between. Germline-derived CDR1 and CDR2 are LNHNV and YYDKDF (reference sequence). This CDR3 comprises 14 residues. This CDR3 is CATSRDSRAQAYTF. As DNA, the CDR3 is TGTGCCACCAGCAGAGATTCTAGGGCCCAGGCCTACACCTTC. The entire variable domain, with the rest obtained from reference TRBV15 and TRBJ1-2, is as follows: DAMVIQNPRYQVTQFGKPVTLSCSQTLNHNVMYWYQQKSSQAPKLLFHYYDKDFNNEADTPDNFQSRRPNTSFCFLDIRSPGLGDTAMYLCATSRDSRAQAYTFGSGTRLTVV.

The chain recombines TRBV21-1 with TRBJ2-5; the table assigns TRBD2, which was not confirmed against the DNA. TRBV21-1 is termed a pseudogene. The length of the CDR3 is 16 residues. The CDR3 sequence is CATEHRDSITMETQYF. CDR3 sequence (DNA): TGTGCCACTGAACATCGGGACTCGATTACAATGGAGACCCAGTACTTC.

This clone was detected a few times. This chain connects TRBV4-1 to TRBJ2-1, with 9 bases that match TRBD2. The germline CDR1 and CDR2 sequences are MGHRA and YSYEKL. Trimming removed 3 bases from V and 8 bases from J; junction bases left unmatched: 5. The CDR3 consists of 14 residues. This CDR3 is CASSHGGGADEQFF. In DNA form, the CDR3 reads TGCGCCAGCAGCCACGGCGGGGGGGCTGATGAGCAGTTCTTC.

This CDR3 reads CASSATGDNSPLHF. CDR3 sequence (DNA): TGTGCCAGCAGTGCGACAGGGGATAATTCACCCCTCCACTTT. The chain employs TRBV6-5 and TRBJ1-6, with TRBD1 identical over 8 bases. There are 14 residues in the CDR3. CDR1 and CDR2 (germline): MNHEY, SVGAGI. V lost 5 bases to trimming and J lost 5 bases; unmatched junction nucleotides: 2.

The genes are TRBV18 and TRBJ1-2, with D maybe TRBD1 (6 bases). V dropped 1 base and J dropped 8 bases, with 14 bases sitting between them. The CDR3 length is 14 residues. Germline values: CDR1 KGHSH, CDR2 LQKENI. CDR3 nucleotide sequence: TGTGCCAGCTCACCACTTGCAGGGGAAGGAGGCTACACCTTC. It is translated as CASSPLAGEGGYTF.

The DNA for the CDR3 is TGTGCCAGCAGCCACCTGACTAGCGGGGGGGCCGGATCCAAAAACATTCAGTACTTC. Protein product: CASSHLTSGGAGSKNIQYF. The chain has TRBV14 and TRBJ2-4; 14 bases fit TRBD2. CDR1 and CDR2 (germline): SGHDN, FVKESK. The CDR3 covers 19 residues. J lost 2 bases, V lost 3 bases, and 9 bases had no gene match.

The gene calls are TRBV30 and TRBJ1-2, with 8 bases that match TRBD1. This CDR3 has 13 amino acids. Unmatched junction bases numbered 8, after V lost 3 bases and J lost 8 bases. In germline, CDR1 is GTSNPN, CDR2 SVGIG (reference sequence). The CDR3 loop is CAWSSGQGTGYTF. The CDR3, as DNA: TGTGCCTGGAGCTCAGGACAGGGAACCGGCTACACCTTC.

About this clone itself: The identical CDR3 is also encoded by other nucleotide sequences in the sample. The chain combines TRBV5-1 with TRBJ2-7; D might be TRBD1 or TRBD2, each matching 5 bases. Deletions cut 3 bases from V and 0 bases from J, with 10 bases between. The germline CDR1 and CDR2 sequences are SGHRS and YFSETQ. The CDR3 runs 14 residues. The CDR3 here is CASSSGTVSYEQYF. In nucleotides, the CDR3 is TGCGCCAGCAGCTCGGGGACGGTCTCCTACGAGCAGTACTTC.

This sequence joins TRBV19 and TRBJ1-3; D unclear. The V end lost 2 bases, the J end lost 0 bases, and 5 bases lay between the germline ends. The CDR3 spans 14 residues. The V gene's germline CDR1 is LNHDA and CDR2 SQIVND (reference sequence). The CDR3 reads CASSIPGSGNTIYF. The CDR3 nucleotides are TGTGCCAGTAGTATACCAGGCTCTGGAAACACCATATATTTT.

J is TRBJ2-1 and V is TRBV7-9; no clear D gene. Germline CDR1 is SEHNR and CDR2 is FQNEAQ (reference sequence). CDR3 length: 14 residues. V shed 1 base and J shed 7 bases, with 11 bases lying between them. The CDR3 DNA reads as TGTGCCAGCAGCTTAGGCCGAAACCAAAATGAGCAGTTCTTC. This gives the protein CASSLGRNQNEQFF.

J is TRBJ2-3 and V is TRBV12-5; 8 bases line up with TRBD2. The CDR3 is 15 residues long. Trimming removed 8 bases from V and 3 bases from J; junction bases left unmatched: 10. Germline V lookup: CDR1 LGHNT, CDR2 FRNRAP. The CDR3 coding sequence is TGTGCTAGTTCACGGGGGGGCCTAGGGACAGATACGCAGTATTTT. It translates to CASSRGGLGTDTQYF.

This clone has just a few counts. The chain links TRBV6-1 to TRBJ1-5; D remains ambiguous. Trimming took 7 bases from V and 10 from J, leaving 5 bases between them. The V gene's germline CDR1 is MNHNS and CDR2 SASEGT. The CDR3 has 9 residues. DNA for the CDR3: TGTGCCAGCACCTCCCCCCAGCATTTT. Amino acid sequence: CASTSPQHF.

This sequence joins TRBV27 and TRBJ2-2; D ambiguous. The CDR3 runs to 17 residues. Germline CDR1 and CDR2: MNHEY and SMNVEV (reference sequence). The V gene lost 2 bases and the J gene lost 0 bases, with 13 bases spanning the gap. The CDR3 loop reads CASSLVTGRANTGELFF. Written as DNA, the CDR3 is TGTGCCAGCAGTTTAGTGACCGGACGCGCGAACACCGGGGAGCTGTTTTTT.

The rearrangement uses TRBV7-2 and TRBJ2-2; TRBD1 matches at 8 bases. V lost 5 bases, J lost 0 bases, and 2 bases stayed unmatched. The CDR3 has 15 residues. Per germline, CDR1 SGHTA and CDR2 FQGNSA. The CDR3 here is CASSRDRPNTGELFF. The CDR3 nucleotides are TGTGCCAGCAGCCGGGACAGGCCGAACACCGGGGAGCTGTTTTTT.

Here the CDR3 reads CASSFGLAGGPKTQYF. CDR3 DNA sequence: TGTGCCAGCAGCTTCGGACTAGCGGGGGGCCCGAAGACCCAGTACTTC. The chain is built from TRBV7-2 and TRBJ2-5; 14 positions match TRBD2. The CDR3 has 16 residues. V shed 3 bases, J shed 6 bases, and the junction held 6 bases outside the gene matches. Germline CDR1 and CDR2: SGHTA and FQGNSA.

The V call is TRBV5-1, the J call TRBJ2-5; D perhaps matches TRBD2 (5 bases). V lost 0 bases to trimming and J lost 2 bases, with 8 bases between them. CDR1 and CDR2 from the germline V gene are SGHRS and YFSETQ. The CDR3 loop spans 14 amino acids. This CDR3 reads CASSLASRQETQYF. In DNA form, the CDR3 reads TGCGCCAGCAGCTTGGCTAGCAGGCAAGAGACCCAGTACTTC.

The chain uses TRBV10-3 and TRBJ2-7; 7 positions agree with TRBD1. V was pared by 4 bases and J by 0 bases, with 6 bases of the junction left unmatched. The germline CDR1 and CDR2 sequences are ENHRY and SYGVKD. CDR3 size: 15 residues. Here the CDR3 reads CAISGDRDFSYEQYF. CDR3 DNA sequence: TGTGCCATCAGTGGCGACAGGGATTTCTCCTACGAGCAGTACTTC.

The chain combines TRBV15 with TRBJ1-3; D uncertain. The CDR3 spans 12 residues. Germline loops: CDR1 LNHNV, CDR2 YYDKDF (reference sequence). The ends were cut back, 8 bases at V and 3 bases at J, with 8 bases in the middle. CDR3 loop: CATSTVGNTIYF. The CDR3 bases are TGTGCCACCTCCACAGTTGGAAACACCATATATTTT.

The chain links TRBV9 to TRBJ2-3; the match to TRBD2 covers 16 bases. Trimming cost V 0 bases and J 1 base; bases outside gene matches: 8. Germline values: CDR1 SGDLS, CDR2 YYNGEE. The CDR3 is 20 amino acids. The chain's CDR3 is CASSVDAGTSGGAGTDTQYF. The CDR3 nucleotides are TGTGCCAGCAGCGTAGATGCCGGGACTAGCGGGGGGGCGGGCACAGATACGCAGTATTTT.

This chain uses TRBV5-1 with TRBJ2-2; possibly TRBD2 for D (5 bases). The length of the CDR3 is 15 residues. Germline V gene data show CDR1 as SGHRS and CDR2 as YFSETQ. The V gene lost 3 bases and the J gene lost 2 bases, with 11 bases spanning the gap. DNA for the CDR3: TGCGCCAGCAGCTCCGACGAGGGAAACACCGGGGAGCTGTTTTTT. This sequence encodes CASSSDEGNTGELFF.

This chain joins TRBV9 and TRBJ2-2, with 11 nucleotides matching TRBD2. This CDR3 is 17 amino acids long. V shed 0 bases and J 2 bases; nucleotides not matched to a gene: 3. The germline V gene encodes CDR1 SGDLS and CDR2 YYNGEE. CDR3 in amino acids: CASSVGLAGFNTGELFF. CDR3 sequence (DNA): TGTGCCAGCAGCGTAGGACTAGCGGGGTTTAACACCGGGGAGCTGTTTTTT.

The chain couples TRBV28 to TRBJ2-7; tentatively, D is TRBD1 (6 bases). Germline V CDR1 and CDR2: MDHEN, SYDVKM. The V and J ends lost 3 bases and 4 bases respectively, with 13 bases between them. The CDR3 contains 14 residues. The CDR3, as DNA: TGTGCCAGCAGTTTTCCAGGGGTCGAGTACGAGCAGTACTTC. It encodes CASSFPGVEYEQYF.

The chain couples TRBV7-9 to TRBJ1-2, with D perhaps TRBD1 (5 bases). Trimming took 5 bases from V and 7 from J, leaving 20 bases between them. In germline, CDR1 is SEHNR, CDR2 FQNEAQ (reference sequence). The CDR3 has 15 amino acids. The CDR3 DNA reads as TGTGCCAGCAGCCGGTTTGAGGGACTCTTTAGTGGCTACACCTTC. Translated: CASSRFEGLFSGYTF.